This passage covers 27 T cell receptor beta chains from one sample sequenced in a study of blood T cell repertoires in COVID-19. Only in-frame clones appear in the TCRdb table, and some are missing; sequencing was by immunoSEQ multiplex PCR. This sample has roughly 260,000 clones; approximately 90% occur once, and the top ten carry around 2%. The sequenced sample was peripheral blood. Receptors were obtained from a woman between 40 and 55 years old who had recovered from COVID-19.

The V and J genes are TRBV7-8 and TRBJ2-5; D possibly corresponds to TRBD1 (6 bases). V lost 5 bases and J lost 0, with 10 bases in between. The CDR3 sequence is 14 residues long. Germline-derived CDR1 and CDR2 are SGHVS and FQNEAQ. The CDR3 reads CASSLRDNQETQYF. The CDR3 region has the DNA TGTGCCAGCAGCCTTCGGGACAACCAAGAGACCCAGTACTTC.

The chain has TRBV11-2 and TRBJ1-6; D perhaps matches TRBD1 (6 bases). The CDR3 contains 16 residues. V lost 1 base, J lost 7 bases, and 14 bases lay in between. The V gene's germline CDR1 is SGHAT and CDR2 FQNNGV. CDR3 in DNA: TGTGCCAGCAGCTTAGTTTCGGGACAAAGAAATTCACCCCTCCACTTT. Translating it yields CASSLVSGQRNSPLHF.

The CDR3 here is CASSYNRVQPQHF. In nucleotides, the CDR3 is TGTGCCAGCAGTTACAACAGGGTCCAGCCCCAGCATTTT. This sequence joins TRBV6-5 and TRBJ1-5, with a possible D match to TRBD1 (6 bases). From germline, CDR1 is MNHEY and CDR2 SVGAGI. Trimming stripped 2 bases from V and 7 bases from J, with 9 bases between. The CDR3 length is 13 residues.

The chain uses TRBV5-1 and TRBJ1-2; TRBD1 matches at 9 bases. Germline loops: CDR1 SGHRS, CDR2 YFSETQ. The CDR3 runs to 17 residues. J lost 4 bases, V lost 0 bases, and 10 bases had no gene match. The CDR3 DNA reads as TGCGCCAGCAGCTTGGATGGACGGGGACAGGGAACCTATGGCTACACCTTC. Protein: CASSLDGRGQGTYGYTF. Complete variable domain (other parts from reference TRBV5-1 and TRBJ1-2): KAGVTQTPRYLIKTRGQQVTLSCSPISGHRSVSWYQQTPGQGLQFLFEYFSETQRNKGNFPGRFSGRQFSNSRSEMNVSTLELGDSALYLCASSLDGRGQGTYGYTFGSGTRLTVV.

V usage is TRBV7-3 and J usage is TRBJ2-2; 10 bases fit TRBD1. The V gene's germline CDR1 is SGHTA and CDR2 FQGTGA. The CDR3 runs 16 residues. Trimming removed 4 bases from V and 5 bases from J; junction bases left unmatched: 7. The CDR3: CASSSDRGRGTGELFF. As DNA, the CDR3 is TGTGCCAGCAGCTCCGACAGGGGGCGCGGGACCGGGGAGCTGTTTTTT.

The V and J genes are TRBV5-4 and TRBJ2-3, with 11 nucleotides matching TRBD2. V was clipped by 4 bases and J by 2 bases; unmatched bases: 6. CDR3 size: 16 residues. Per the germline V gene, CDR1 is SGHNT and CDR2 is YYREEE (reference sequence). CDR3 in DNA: TGTGCCAGCAGCCTAACTAGCGGGAGTATCACAGATACGCAGTATTTT. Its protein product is CASSLTSGSITDTQYF.

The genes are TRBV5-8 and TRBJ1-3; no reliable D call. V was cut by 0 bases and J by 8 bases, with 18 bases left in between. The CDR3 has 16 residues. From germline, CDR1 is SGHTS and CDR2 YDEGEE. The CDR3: CASSLGAMGRLYTIYF. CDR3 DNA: TGTGCCAGCAGCTTGGGTGCGATGGGGAGGCTATACACCATATATTTT.

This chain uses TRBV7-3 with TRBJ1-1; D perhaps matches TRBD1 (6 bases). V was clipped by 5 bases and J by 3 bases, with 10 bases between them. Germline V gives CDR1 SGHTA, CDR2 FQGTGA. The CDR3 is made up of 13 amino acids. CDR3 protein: CASSTRGDTEAFF. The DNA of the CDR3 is TGTGCCAGCAGCACCAGGGGAGACACTGAAGCTTTCTTT.

The chain's CDR3 is CASSITYRGRDLTDTQYF. The CDR3 DNA follows: TGTGCCAGTAGTATAACCTATCGCGGGAGGGACCTCACAGATACGCAGTATTTT. The chain employs TRBV19 and TRBJ2-3, with 9 bases fitting TRBD2. This CDR3 is built from 18 residues. The germline CDR1 and CDR2 sequences are LNHDA and SQIVND (reference sequence). The J segment lost 2 bases and the V segment lost 2 bases, leaving 11 bases of the junction unmatched.

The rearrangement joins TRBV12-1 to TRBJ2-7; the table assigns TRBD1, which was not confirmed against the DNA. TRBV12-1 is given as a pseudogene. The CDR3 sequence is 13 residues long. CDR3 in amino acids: CASSHVAIYEQYF. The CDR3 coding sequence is TGTGCCAGCAGCCATGTGGCCATCTACGAGCAGTACTTC.

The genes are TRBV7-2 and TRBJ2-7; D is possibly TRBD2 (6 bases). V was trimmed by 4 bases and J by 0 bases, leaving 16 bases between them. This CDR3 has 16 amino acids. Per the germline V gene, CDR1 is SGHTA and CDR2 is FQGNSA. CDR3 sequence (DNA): TGTGCCAGCAGCTCTACGGGGGATGCCCCCTCCTACGAGCAGTACTTC. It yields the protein CASSSTGDAPSYEQYF.

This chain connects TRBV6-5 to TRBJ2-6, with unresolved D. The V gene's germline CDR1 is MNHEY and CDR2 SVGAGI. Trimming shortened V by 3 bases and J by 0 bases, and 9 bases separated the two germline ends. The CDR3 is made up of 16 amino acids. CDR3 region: CASSYSYSSGANVLTF. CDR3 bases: TGTGCCAGCAGTTATTCTTACAGCTCTGGGGCCAACGTCCTGACTTTC.

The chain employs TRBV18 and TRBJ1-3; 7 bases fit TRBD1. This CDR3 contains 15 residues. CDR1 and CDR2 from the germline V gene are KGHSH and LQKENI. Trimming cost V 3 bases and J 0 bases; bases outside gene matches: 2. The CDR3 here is CASSPTGFSGNTIYF. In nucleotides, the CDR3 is TGTGCCAGCTCACCGACAGGGTTCTCTGGAAACACCATATATTTT.

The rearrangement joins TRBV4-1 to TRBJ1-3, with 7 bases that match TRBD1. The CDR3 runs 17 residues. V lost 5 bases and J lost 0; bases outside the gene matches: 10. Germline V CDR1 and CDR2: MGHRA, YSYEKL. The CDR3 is CASSSTIRDSSGNTIYF. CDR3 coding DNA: TGCGCCAGCAGCTCGACCATCCGGGACAGCTCTGGAAACACCATATATTTT.

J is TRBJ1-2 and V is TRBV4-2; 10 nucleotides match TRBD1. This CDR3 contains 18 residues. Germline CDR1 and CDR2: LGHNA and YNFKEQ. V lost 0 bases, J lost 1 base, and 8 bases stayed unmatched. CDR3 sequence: CASSQDRTGGIYNYGYTF. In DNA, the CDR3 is TGTGCCAGCAGCCAAGATCGGACAGGGGGGATTTATAACTATGGCTACACCTTC.

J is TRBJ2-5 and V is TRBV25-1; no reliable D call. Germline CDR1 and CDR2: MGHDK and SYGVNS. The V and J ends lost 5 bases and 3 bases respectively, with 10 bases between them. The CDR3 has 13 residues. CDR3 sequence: CASSFEEKETQYF. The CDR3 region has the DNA TGTGCCAGCAGTTTTGAGGAAAAAGAGACCCAGTACTTC.

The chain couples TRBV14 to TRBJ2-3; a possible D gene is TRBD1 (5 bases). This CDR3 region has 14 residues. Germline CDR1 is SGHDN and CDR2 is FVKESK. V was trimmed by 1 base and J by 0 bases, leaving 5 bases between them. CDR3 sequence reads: CASSQGGSTDTQYF. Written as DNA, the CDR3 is TGTGCCAGCAGCCAAGGGGGCAGCACAGATACGCAGTATTTT. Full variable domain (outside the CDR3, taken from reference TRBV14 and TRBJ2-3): EAGVTQFPSHSVIEKGQTVTLRCDPISGHDNLYWYRRVMGKEIKFLLHFVKESKQDESGMPNNRFLAERTGGTYSTLKVQPAELEDSGVYFCASSQGGSTDTQYFGPGTRLTVL.

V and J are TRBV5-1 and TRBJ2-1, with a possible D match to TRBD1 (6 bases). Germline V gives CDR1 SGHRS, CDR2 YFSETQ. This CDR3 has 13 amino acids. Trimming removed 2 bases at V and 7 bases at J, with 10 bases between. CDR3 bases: TGCGCCAGCAGCTTCCTCGGACAGAATGAGCAGTTCTTC. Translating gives CASSFLGQNEQFF. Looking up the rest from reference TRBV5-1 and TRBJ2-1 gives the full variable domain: KAGVTQTPRYLIKTRGQQVTLSCSPISGHRSVSWYQQTPGQGLQFLFEYFSETQRNKGNFPGRFSGRQFSNSRSEMNVSTLELGDSALYLCASSFLGQNEQFFGPGTRLTVL.

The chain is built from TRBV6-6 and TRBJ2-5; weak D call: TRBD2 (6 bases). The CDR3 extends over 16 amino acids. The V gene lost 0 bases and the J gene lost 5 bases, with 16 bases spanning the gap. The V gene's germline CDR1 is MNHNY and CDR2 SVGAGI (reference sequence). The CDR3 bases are TGTGCCAGCAGTTACTCCGGGACTGCCTGGGGCGAGACCCAGTACTTC. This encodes CASSYSGTAWGETQYF.

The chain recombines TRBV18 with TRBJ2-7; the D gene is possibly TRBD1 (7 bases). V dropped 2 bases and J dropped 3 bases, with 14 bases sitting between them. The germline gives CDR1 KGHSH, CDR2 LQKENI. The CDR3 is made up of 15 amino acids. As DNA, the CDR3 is TGTGCCAGCTCACCAGGAGGGACAGAGCTCTACGAGCAGTACTTC. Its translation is CASSPGGTELYEQYF.

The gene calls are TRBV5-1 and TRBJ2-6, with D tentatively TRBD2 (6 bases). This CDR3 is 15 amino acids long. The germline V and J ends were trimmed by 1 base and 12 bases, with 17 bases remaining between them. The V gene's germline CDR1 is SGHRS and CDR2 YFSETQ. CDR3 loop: CASSLLTGVAPVLTF. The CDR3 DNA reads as TGCGCCAGCAGCTTGCTTACGGGGGTTGCCCCCGTCCTGACTTTC.

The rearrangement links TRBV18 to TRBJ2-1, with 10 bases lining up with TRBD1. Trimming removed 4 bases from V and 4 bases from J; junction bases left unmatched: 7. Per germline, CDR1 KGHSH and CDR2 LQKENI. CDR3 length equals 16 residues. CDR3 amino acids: CASSRRDRGFYNEQFF. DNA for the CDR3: TGTGCCAGCTCACGCCGGGACAGGGGCTTTTACAATGAGCAGTTCTTC.

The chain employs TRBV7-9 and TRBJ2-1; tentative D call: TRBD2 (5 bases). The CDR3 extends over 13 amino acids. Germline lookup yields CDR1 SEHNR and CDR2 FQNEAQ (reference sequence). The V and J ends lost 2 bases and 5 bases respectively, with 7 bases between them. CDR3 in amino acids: CASSLTRDNEQFF. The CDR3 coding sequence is TGTGCCAGCAGCTTAACGCGGGACAATGAGCAGTTCTTC.

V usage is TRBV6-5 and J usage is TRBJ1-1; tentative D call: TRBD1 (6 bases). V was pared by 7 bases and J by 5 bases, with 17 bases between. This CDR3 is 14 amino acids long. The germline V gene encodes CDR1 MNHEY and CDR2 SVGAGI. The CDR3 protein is CASIRGGQSTEAFF. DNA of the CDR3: TGTGCCAGCATAAGGGGCGGACAGTCGACTGAAGCTTTCTTT.

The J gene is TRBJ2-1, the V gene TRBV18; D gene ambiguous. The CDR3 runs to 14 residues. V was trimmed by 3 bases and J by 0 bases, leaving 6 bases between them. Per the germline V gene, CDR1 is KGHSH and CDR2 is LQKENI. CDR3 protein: CASSPTSSYNEQFF. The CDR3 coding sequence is TGTGCCAGCTCACCCACGAGCTCCTACAATGAGCAGTTCTTC.

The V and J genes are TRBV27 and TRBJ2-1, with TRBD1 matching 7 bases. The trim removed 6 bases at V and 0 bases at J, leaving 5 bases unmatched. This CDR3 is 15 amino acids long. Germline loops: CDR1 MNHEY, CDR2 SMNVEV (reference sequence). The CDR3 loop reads CASRVDRFSYNEQFF. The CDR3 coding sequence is TGTGCCAGCAGGGTGGACAGGTTCTCCTACAATGAGCAGTTCTTC.

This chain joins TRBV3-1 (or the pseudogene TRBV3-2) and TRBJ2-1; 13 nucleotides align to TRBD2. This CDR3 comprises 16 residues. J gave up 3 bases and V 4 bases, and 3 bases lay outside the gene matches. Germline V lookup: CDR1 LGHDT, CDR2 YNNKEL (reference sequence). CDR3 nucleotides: TGTGCCAGCAGCCGAGGACTAGCGGGGGTCTACAATGAGCAGTTCTTC. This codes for CASSRGLAGVYNEQFF.